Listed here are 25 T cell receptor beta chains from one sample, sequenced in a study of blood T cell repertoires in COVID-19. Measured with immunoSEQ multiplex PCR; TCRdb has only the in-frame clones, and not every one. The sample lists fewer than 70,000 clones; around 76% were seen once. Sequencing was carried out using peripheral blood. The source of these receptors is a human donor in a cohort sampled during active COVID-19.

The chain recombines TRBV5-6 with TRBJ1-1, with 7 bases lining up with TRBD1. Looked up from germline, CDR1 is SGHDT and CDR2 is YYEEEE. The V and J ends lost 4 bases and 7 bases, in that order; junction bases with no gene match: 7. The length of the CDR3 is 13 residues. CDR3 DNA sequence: TGTGCCAGCAGCACAGCAGGGGGAAATGAAGCTTTCTTT. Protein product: CASSTAGGNEAFF.

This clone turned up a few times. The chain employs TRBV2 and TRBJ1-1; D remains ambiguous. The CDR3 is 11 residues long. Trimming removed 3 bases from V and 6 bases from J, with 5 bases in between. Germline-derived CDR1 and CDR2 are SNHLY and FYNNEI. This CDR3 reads CASSEAPEAFF. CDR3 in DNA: TGTGCCAGCAGTGAGGCCCCTGAAGCTTTCTTT.

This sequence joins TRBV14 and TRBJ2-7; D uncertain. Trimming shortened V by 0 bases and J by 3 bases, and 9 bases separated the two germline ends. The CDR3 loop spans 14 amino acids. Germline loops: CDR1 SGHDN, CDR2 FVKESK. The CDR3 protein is CASSQDQVYYEQYF. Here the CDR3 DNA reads TGTGCCAGCAGCCAAGATCAGGTTTACTACGAGCAGTACTTC.

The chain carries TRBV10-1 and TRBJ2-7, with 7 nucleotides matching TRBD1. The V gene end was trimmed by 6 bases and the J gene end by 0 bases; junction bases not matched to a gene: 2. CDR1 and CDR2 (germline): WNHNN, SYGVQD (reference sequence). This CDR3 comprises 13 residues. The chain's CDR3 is CASRGTDSYEQYF. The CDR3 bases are TGCGCCAGCAGGGGGACAGACTCCTACGAGCAGTACTTC.

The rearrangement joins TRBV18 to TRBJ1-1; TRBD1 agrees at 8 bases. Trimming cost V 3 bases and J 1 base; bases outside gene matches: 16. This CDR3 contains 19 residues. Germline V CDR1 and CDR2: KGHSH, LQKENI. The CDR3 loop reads CASSPSRLPRGQWNTEAFF. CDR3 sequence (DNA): TGTGCCAGCTCACCTTCCCGCTTACCCAGGGGGCAGTGGAACACTGAAGCTTTCTTT.

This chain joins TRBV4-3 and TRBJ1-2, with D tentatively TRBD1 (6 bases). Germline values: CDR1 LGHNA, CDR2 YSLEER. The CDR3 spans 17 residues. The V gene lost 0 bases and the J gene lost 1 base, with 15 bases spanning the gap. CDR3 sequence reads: CASSQDWTERFNYGYTF. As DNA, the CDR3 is TGCGCCAGCAGCCAAGATTGGACAGAAAGATTTAACTATGGCTACACCTTC.

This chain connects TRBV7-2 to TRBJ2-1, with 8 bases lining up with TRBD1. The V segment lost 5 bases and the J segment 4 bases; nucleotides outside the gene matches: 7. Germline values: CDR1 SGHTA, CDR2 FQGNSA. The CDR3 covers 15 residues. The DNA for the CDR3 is TGTGCCAGCAGCCAGTTCCAGGGGGCTTACAATGAGCAGTTCTTC. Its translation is CASSQFQGAYNEQFF.

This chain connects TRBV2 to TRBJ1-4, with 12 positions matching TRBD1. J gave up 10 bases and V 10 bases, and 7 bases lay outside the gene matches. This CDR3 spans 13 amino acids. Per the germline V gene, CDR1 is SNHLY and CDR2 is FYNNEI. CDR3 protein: CAKRGTGGGKLFF. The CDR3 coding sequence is TGTGCCAAACGGGGGACAGGGGGCGGAAAACTGTTTTTT.

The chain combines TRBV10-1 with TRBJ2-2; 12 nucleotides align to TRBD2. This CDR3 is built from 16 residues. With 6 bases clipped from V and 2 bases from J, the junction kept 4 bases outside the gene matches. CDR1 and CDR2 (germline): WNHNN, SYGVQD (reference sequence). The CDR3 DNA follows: TGCGCCAGCAGCGGACTAGCGGGGATCAACACCGGGGAGCTGTTTTTT. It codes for CASSGLAGINTGELFF.

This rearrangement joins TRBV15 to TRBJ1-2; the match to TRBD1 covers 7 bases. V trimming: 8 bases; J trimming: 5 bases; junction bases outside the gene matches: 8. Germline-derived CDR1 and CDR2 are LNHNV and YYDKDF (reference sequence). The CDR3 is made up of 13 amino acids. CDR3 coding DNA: TGTGCCACCCCAAGGGGGCTATATTATGGCTACACCTTC. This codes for CATPRGLYYGYTF.

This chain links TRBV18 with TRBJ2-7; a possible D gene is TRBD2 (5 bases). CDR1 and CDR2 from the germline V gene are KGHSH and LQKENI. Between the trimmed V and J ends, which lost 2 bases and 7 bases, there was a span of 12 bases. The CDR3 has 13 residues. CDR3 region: CASSPGGPGEQYF. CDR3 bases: TGTGCCAGCTCACCAGGCGGGCCCGGGGAGCAGTACTTC. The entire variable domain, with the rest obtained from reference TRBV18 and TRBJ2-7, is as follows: NAGVMQNPRHLVRRRGQEARLRCSPMKGHSHVYWYRQLPEEGLKFMVYLQKENIIDESGMPKERFSAEFPKEGPSILRIQQVVRGDSAAYFCASSPGGPGEQYFGPGTRLTVT.

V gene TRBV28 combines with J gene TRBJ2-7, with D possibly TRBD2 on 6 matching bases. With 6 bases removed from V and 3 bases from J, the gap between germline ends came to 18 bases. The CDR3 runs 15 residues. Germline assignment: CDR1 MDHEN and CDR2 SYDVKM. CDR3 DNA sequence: TGTGCCAGCAGCCCCCATAGCGGAGTCCTCTACGAGCAGTACTTC. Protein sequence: CASSPHSGVLYEQYF.

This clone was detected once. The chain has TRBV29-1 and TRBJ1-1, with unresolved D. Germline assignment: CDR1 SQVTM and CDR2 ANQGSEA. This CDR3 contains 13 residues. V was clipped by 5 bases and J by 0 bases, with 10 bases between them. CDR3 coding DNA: TGCAGCGTTCTGCTTCCTATGAACACTGAAGCTTTCTTT. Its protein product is CSVLLPMNTEAFF.

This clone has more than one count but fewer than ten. CDR3 bases: TGTGCCAGCTCCCTCCCGGGACAGGGCTCCTACGAGCAGTACTTC. Its protein product is CASSLPGQGSYEQYF. The rearrangement uses TRBV18 and TRBJ2-7, with TRBD1 matching over 9 bases. Losses at the gene ends were 6 bases for V and 0 bases for J; bases not matched to a gene: 6. The CDR3 extends over 15 amino acids. Germline V gene data show CDR1 as KGHSH and CDR2 as LQKENI.

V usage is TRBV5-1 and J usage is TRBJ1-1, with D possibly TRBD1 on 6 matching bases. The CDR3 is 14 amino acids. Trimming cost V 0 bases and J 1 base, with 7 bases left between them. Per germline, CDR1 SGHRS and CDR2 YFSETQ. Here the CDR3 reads CASSLEQGNTEAFF. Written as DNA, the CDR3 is TGCGCCAGCAGCTTGGAACAGGGGAACACTGAAGCTTTCTTT.

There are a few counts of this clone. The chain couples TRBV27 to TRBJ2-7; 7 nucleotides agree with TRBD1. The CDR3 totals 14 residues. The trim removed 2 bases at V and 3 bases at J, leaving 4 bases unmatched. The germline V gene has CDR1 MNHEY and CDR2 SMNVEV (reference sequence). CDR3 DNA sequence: TGTGCCAGCAGTTTAAGTGGGACAGACTACGAGCAGTACTTC. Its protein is CASSLSGTDYEQYF.

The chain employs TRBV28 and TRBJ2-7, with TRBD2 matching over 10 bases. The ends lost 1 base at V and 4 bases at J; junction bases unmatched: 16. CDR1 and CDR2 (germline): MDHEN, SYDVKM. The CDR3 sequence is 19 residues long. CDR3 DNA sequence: TGTGCCAGCAGTTTATCTAGCGGGAGTCCTCCATGGGGAGTTTACGAGCAGTACTTC. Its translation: CASSLSSGSPPWGVYEQYF.

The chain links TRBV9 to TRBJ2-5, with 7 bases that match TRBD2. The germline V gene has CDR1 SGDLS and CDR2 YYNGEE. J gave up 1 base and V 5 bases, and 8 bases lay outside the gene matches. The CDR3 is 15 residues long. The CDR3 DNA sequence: TGTGCCAGCAGTCAGAGCGGGAAAGTCCAAGAGACCCAGTACTTC. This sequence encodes CASSQSGKVQETQYF. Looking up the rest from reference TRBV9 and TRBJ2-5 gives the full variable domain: DSGVTQTPKHLITATGQRVTLRCSPRSGDLSVYWYQQSLDQGLQFLIQYYNGEERAKGNILERFSAQQFPDLHSELNLSSLELGDSALYFCASSQSGKVQETQYFGPGTRLLVL.

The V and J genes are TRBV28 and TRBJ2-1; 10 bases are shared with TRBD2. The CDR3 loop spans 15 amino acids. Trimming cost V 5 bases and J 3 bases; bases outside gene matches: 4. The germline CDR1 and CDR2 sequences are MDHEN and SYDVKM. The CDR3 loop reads CASSPAGGFYNEQFF. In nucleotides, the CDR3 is TGTGCCAGCAGTCCAGCGGGAGGGTTCTACAATGAGCAGTTCTTC.

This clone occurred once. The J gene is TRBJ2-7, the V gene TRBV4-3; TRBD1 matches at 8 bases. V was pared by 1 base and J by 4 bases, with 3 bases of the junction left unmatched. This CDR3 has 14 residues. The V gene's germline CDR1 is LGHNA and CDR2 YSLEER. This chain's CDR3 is CASSQGQGAYEQYF. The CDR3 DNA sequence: TGCGCCAGCAGCCAAGGGCAGGGGGCTTACGAGCAGTACTTC.

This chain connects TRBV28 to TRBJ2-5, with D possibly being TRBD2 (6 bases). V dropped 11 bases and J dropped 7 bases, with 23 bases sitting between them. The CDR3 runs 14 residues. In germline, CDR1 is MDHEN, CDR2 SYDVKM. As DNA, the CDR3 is TGTGCCGGGGGGAAGGGGTCACACAGTGGGACCCAGTACTTC. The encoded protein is CAGGKGSHSGTQYF.

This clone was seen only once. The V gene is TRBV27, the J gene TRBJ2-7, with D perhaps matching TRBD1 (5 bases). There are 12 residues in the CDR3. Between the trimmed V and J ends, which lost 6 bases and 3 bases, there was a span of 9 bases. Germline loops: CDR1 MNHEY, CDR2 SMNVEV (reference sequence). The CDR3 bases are TGTGCCAGCAGGACAACAGGCTACGAGCAGTACTTC. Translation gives CASRTTGYEQYF.

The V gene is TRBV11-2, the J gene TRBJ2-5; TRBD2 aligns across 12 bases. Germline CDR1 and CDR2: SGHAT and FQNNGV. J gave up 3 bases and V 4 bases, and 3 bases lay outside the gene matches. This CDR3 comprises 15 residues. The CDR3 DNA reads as TGTGCCAGCAGCTCACTAGCGGGGGGTAAAGAGACCCAGTACTTC. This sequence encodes CASSSLAGGKETQYF.

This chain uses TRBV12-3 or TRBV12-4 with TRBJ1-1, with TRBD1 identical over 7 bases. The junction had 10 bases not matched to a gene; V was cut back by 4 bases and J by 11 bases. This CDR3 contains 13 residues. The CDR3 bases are TGTGCCAGCAGTTCGGGGACAGCGAGAAGCGCTTTCTTT. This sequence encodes CASSSGTARSAFF.

CDR3: CASSLLAGSSSYEQYF. Here the CDR3 DNA reads TGTGCCAGCAGCCTTCTAGCGGGAAGCAGCTCCTACGAGCAGTACTTC. The chain employs TRBV7-2 and TRBJ2-7; 9 bases are a match to TRBD2. Looked up from germline, CDR1 is SGHTA and CDR2 is FQGNSA. The junction had 8 bases not matched to a gene; V was cut back by 5 bases and J by 0 bases. The CDR3 has 16 amino acids.